This TCR beta chain was obtained from a study of shared clonotypes between healthy human individuals. This clone has just one count. Only in-frame clones appear in the TCRdb table, and some are missing; sequencing was by immunoSEQ multiplex PCR. The sample holds about 2.4 million clones, around 94% seen once. The clonotype comes from a man aged 18 to 35 in good health. Specimen: naive CD4+ T cells sorted from blood. This sample's subset: CD45RA+ positively selected.

The CDR3 loop reads CASSLGLAGINEQYF. DNA for the CDR3: TGTGCCAGCAGCTTGGGACTAGCGGGTATTAACGAGCAGTACTTC. The chain combines TRBV7-2 with TRBJ2-7; 12 positions agree with TRBD2. The germline V gene has CDR1 SGHTA and CDR2 FQGNSA. Trimming at V came to 3 bases and at J to 5 bases, leaving 5 bases not matched to a gene. The CDR3 sequence is 15 residues long.